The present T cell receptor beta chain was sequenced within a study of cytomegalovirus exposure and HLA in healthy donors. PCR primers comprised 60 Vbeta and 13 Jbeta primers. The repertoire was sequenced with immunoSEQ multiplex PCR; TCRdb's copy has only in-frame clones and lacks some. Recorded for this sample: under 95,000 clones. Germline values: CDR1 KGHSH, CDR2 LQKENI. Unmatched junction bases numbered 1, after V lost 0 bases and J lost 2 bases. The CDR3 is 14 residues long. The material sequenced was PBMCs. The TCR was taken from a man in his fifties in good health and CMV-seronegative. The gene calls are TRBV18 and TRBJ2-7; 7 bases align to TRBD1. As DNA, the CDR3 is TGTGCCAGCTCACCACCCGGACAGGCCTACGAGCAGTACTTC. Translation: CASSPPGQAYEQYF.